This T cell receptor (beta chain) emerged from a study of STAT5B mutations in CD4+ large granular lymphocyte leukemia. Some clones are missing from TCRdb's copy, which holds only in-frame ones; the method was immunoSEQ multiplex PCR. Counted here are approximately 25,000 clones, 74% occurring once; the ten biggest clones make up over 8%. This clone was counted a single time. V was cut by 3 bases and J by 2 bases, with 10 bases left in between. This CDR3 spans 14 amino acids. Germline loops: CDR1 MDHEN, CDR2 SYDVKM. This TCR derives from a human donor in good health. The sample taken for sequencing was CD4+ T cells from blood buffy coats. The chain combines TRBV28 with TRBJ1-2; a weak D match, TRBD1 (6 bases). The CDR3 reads CASSFADRNYGYTF. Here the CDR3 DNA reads TGTGCCAGCAGTTTCGCGGACAGAAACTATGGCTACACCTTC.